This T cell receptor beta chain is drawn from a study of PD-1 blockade in classical Hodgkin lymphoma. A word on this clone: The antigen remains undetermined.

Germline CDR1 SEHNR, CDR2 FQNEAQ (reference sequence). V shed 5 bases and J 5 bases; nucleotides not matched to a gene: 6. The CDR3 is 14 residues long. Study findings and constraints: Healthy donors were reported to have higher baseline TCR diversity than newly diagnosed patients.

This table comes from immunoSEQ multiplex PCR, and its TCRdb copy is limited to in-frame clones, with some not included. The sample carries around 28,000 clones, 80% to 90% recorded once. Described time point: cycle 4 day 1 (C4D1), after 6 weeks of nivolumab. Every one of the patients relapsed after autologous stem cell transplantation (brentuximab vedotin exposure was variable). Purification of CD4+ T cells from thawed PBMCs was performed via magnetic negative selection. Best outcomes ranged across complete response, partial response and progressive disease. The clonotype comes from a human donor with classical Hodgkin lymphoma. The chain recombines TRBV7-9 with TRBJ1-5, with TRBD1 identical over 7 bases. The source was CD4+ T cells from blood, collected before the fourth cycle of nivolumab. CDR3 residues: CASSRDRVDQPQHF. The CDR3 DNA is TGTGCCAGCAGCCGCGACAGGGTGGATCAGCCCCAGCATTTT. Full variable domain (remainder filled in from reference TRBV7-9 and TRBJ1-5): DTGVSQNPRHKITKRGQNVTFRCDPISEHNRLYWYRQTLGQGPEFLTYFQNEAQLEKSRLLSDRFSAERPKGSFSTLEIQRTEQGDSAMYLCASSRDRVDQPQHFGDGTRLSIL.